These 21 T cell receptor beta chains share one sample of origin, sequenced in a study of post-analysis software for immune sequencing data. Their cognate antigens are unknown. Study-level points and caveats: Four to six TRBV segments were more frequent in patients than controls; TRBV5-6, TRBV5-1 and TRBV20-1 belonged to this group.

Libraries were made from TCR beta cDNA, and they carried unique molecular identifiers. TCRdb re-called the PCR reads through MiXCR, storing one row per CDR3 protein. The sample has around 500,000 distinct CDR3 sequences; around 34% are singletons. The sample comprised blood. These receptors came from a girl between 2 and 17 years old with multiple sclerosis.

V gene TRBV7-6 combines with J gene TRBJ2-1; TRBD1 agrees at 9 bases. Germline CDR1 and CDR2: SGHVS and FNYEAQ. This CDR3 comprises 15 residues. The J segment lost 6 bases and the V segment lost 5 bases, leaving 8 bases of the junction unmatched. CDR3 in DNA: TGTGCCAGCAGCCCCTCGGGGACAGGGATCAATGAGCAGTTCTTC. Its protein is CASSPSGTGINEQFF. Drawing the rest from reference TRBV7-6 and TRBJ2-1, the complete variable domain is GAGVSQSPRYKVTKRGQDVALRCDPISGHVSLYWYRQALGQGPEFLTYFNYEAQQDKSGLPNDRFSAERPEGSISTLTIQRTEQRDSAMYRCASSPSGTGINEQFFGPGTRLTVL.

The chain links TRBV6-2 or TRBV6-3 to TRBJ2-1; 7 bases fit TRBD2. Per germline, CDR1 MNHEY and CDR2 SVGEGT. CDR3 length equals 11 residues. V lost 4 bases, J lost 12 bases, and 3 bases stayed unmatched. The CDR3 protein is CASSSTSAQFF. The CDR3 nucleotides are TGTGCCAGCAGTTCTACTAGCGCGCAGTTCTTC.

This clonotype has just a few counts. The V and J genes are TRBV5-6 and TRBJ2-7, with 9 bases matching TRBD1. Per the germline V gene, CDR1 is SGHDT and CDR2 is YYEEEE. V lost 0 bases and J lost 5; bases outside the gene matches: 9. The CDR3 length is 16 residues. CDR3 residues: CASSLASLGQGHEQYF. The CDR3 DNA sequence: TGTGCCAGCAGCTTGGCCTCTCTGGGACAGGGCCACGAGCAGTACTTC. Combining the CDR3 with reference TRBV5-6 and TRBJ2-7 gives the whole variable domain DAGVTQSPTHLIKTRGQQVTLRCSPKSGHDTVSWYQQALGQGPQFIFQYYEEEERQRGNFPDRFSGHQFPNYSSELNVNALLLGDSALYLCASSLASLGQGHEQYFGPGTRLTVT.

As concerns this clonotype: The germline gene is not matched at one end of the junction; a read error may be the cause. The chain couples TRBV6-5 to TRBJ2-1; 8 bases align to TRBD1. CDR3 length: 15 residues. CDR1 is MNHEY and CDR2 is SVGAGI in the germline V gene. The CDR3 region has the DNA TGTGCCAGCACCATAGGACAGGGCCCCTACAATGGGCAGTTCTTC. This codes for CASTIGQGPYNGQFF.

This clonotype was observed a few times. This chain uses TRBV7-2 with TRBJ2-3, with 7 nucleotides matching TRBD2. This CDR3 comprises 14 residues. Unmatched junction bases numbered 3, after V lost 2 bases and J lost 4 bases. In germline, CDR1 is SGHTA, CDR2 FQGNSA. CDR3 sequence: CASSLWGGSDTQYF. The CDR3 nucleotides are TGTGCCAGCAGCTTATGGGGGGGTTCAGATACGCAGTATTTT. Variable domain in full (rest from reference TRBV7-2 and TRBJ2-3): GAGVSQSPSNKVTEKGKDVELRCDPISGHTALYWYRQSLGQGLEFLIYFQGNSAPDKSGLPSDRFSAERTGGSVSTLTIQRTQQEDSAVYLCASSLWGGSDTQYFGPGTRLTVL.

This clonotype has only a few counts. This chain joins TRBV2 and TRBJ2-1; tentative D call: TRBD1 (5 bases). V was shortened by 3 bases and J by 7 bases, with 10 bases between the two germline ends. CDR1 SNHLY and CDR2 FYNNEI come from the germline V gene. CDR3 size: 13 residues. CDR3 DNA sequence: TGTGCCAGCAGTGAGGGCAGGGCTAATGAGCAGTTCTTC. Its translation is CASSEGRANEQFF.

The CDR3 nucleotides read TGTGCCAGCAGCTCGGGCAGGGGAGGCACTGAAGCTTTCTTT. Amino acid sequence: CASSSGRGGTEAFF. V usage is TRBV7-3 and J usage is TRBJ1-1; TRBD1 might be the D (6 bases). V was shortened by 4 bases and J by 4 bases, with 13 bases between the two germline ends. In germline, CDR1 is SGHTA, CDR2 FQGTGA. The CDR3 length is 14 residues.

About this clonotype: A read error is likely, as this CDR3 ends without the conserved phenylalanine or tryptophan. The chain joins TRBV5-1 to TRBJ2-5; no clear D. The CDR3 runs to 13 residues. V was shortened by 5 bases and J by 3 bases, with 11 bases between the two germline ends. Germline V gives CDR1 SGHRS, CDR2 YFSETQ. The CDR3 sequence is CASRSITKETQYI. CDR3 coding DNA: TGCGCCAGCAGATCCATTACCAAAGAGACCCAGTACATC.

This chain connects TRBV9 to TRBJ1-2; possibly TRBD1 for D (5 bases). The CDR3 is 12 amino acids. Deletions cut 3 bases from V and 8 bases from J, with 11 bases between. Germline V CDR1 and CDR2: SGDLS, YYNGEE. As DNA, the CDR3 is TGTGCCAGCAGCGAGCAGGGATGGGGCTACACCTTC. Its protein product is CASSEQGWGYTF.

This rearrangement joins TRBV3-1 to TRBJ2-1; D call uncertain. Germline V gives CDR1 LGHDT, CDR2 YNNKEL (reference sequence). This CDR3 region has 16 residues. Trimming cost V 3 bases and J 0 bases, with 12 bases left between them. Here the CDR3 DNA reads TGTGCCAGCAGCCACGGACCCGGTGGCTCCTACAATGAGCAGTTCTTC. Protein sequence: CASSHGPGGSYNEQFF.

The chain employs TRBV20-1 and TRBJ1-6; D remains ambiguous. This CDR3 spans 13 amino acids. The ends were cut back, 4 bases at V and 6 bases at J, with 10 bases in the middle. The germline CDR1 and CDR2 sequences are DFQATT and SNEGSKA (reference sequence). Here the CDR3 reads CSATGLGNSPLHF. CDR3 bases: TGCAGTGCTACCGGGTTGGGTAATTCACCCCTCCACTTT.

The V and J genes are TRBV28 and TRBJ1-1; D ambiguous. V lost 5 bases, J lost 4 bases, and 11 bases lay in between. CDR3 length equals 13 residues. Germline lookup yields CDR1 MDHEN and CDR2 SYDVKM. In DNA form, the CDR3 reads TGTGCCAGCAGTGGGCTCTACGGCACTGAAGCTTTCTTT. Translating gives CASSGLYGTEAFF.

The rearrangement links TRBV2 to TRBJ2-6, with D hard to call. The V gene lost 6 bases and the J gene lost 2 bases, with 14 bases spanning the gap. There are 16 residues in the CDR3. Per germline, CDR1 SNHLY and CDR2 FYNNEI. The CDR3 region is CASRGTASAGANVLTF. CDR3 bases: TGTGCCAGCAGGGGAACAGCATCCGCTGGGGCCAACGTCCTGACTTTC.

Only a few counts were recorded for this clonotype. The chain combines TRBV20-1 with TRBJ1-6; no clear D gene. The CDR3 is 15 amino acids. CDR1 and CDR2 (germline): DFQATT, SNEGSKA (reference sequence). V was trimmed by 1 base and J by 7 bases, leaving 14 bases between them. CDR3 bases: TGCAGTGCTAGAGGTGCGGTCTCAAGGAATTCACCCCTCCACTTT. Translating gives CSARGAVSRNSPLHF.

The V gene is TRBV24-1, the J gene TRBJ1-5; 9 nucleotides match TRBD1. CDR3 length: 15 residues. V lost 9 bases and J lost 1; bases outside the gene matches: 6. Germline V CDR1 and CDR2: KGHDR, SFDVKD. The CDR3 nucleotides read TGTGCCACCGGGACAGGGAAGAACAGCAATCAGCCCCAGCATTTT. Its protein is CATGTGKNSNQPQHF.

This clonotype was counted only a few times. The chain couples TRBV7-6 to TRBJ2-5, with D tentatively TRBD2 (6 bases). Germline V CDR1 and CDR2: SGHVS, FNYEAQ. The CDR3 covers 14 residues. With 1 base removed from V and 9 bases from J, the gap between germline ends came to 15 bases. This CDR3 is CASSLGPREESQYF. The CDR3 nucleotides are TGTGCCAGCAGCTTAGGCCCGAGGGAGGAGTCCCAGTACTTC.

The CDR3 coding sequence is TGTGCCAGCAGTCCCGGGACGGTCAGCTCCTACAATGAGCAGTTCTTC. It codes for CASSPGTVSSYNEQFF. The chain has TRBV6-5 and TRBJ2-1, with D perhaps matching TRBD1 or TRBD2 (5 bases each). Germline CDR1 is MNHEY and CDR2 is SVGAGI. V lost 5 bases and J lost 0, with 14 bases in between. This CDR3 has 16 amino acids.

The CDR3 sequence: CASSLLRGVEDTQYF. In nucleotides, the CDR3 is TGTGCCAGCAGCTTACTCCGTGGGGTTGAAGATACGCAGTATTTT. The V gene is TRBV7-8, the J gene TRBJ2-3; D remains unclear. Germline CDR1 reads SGHVS; CDR2 reads FQNEAQ. V lost 2 bases and J 5 bases, leaving 14 bases between the germline ends. The CDR3 loop spans 15 amino acids.

The chain joins TRBV20-1 to TRBJ2-1; 8 nucleotides align to TRBD2. V lost 3 bases to trimming and J lost 10 bases; unmatched junction nucleotides: 11. Per the germline V gene, CDR1 is DFQATT and CDR2 is SNEGSKA (reference sequence). This CDR3 comprises 14 residues. Here the CDR3 reads CSARGLAGRGEQFF. CDR3 in DNA: TGCAGTGCTAGGGGTCTAGCGGGTAGAGGAGAGCAGTTCTTC.

The genes are TRBV5-1 and TRBJ2-5, with a weak D call TRBD1 (6 bases). Germline CDR1 reads SGHRS; CDR2 reads YFSETQ. V lost 0 bases and J 4 bases, leaving 10 bases between the germline ends. The CDR3 contains 14 residues. CDR3: CASSLGLGGETQYF. As DNA, the CDR3 is TGCGCCAGCAGCTTGGGGCTAGGGGGAGAGACCCAGTACTTC.

This chain uses TRBV20-1 with TRBJ1-5; D is unclear. Deletions cut 3 bases from V and 0 bases from J, with 3 bases between. In germline, CDR1 is DFQATT, CDR2 SNEGSKA (reference sequence). CDR3 length equals 12 residues. CDR3 coding DNA: TGCAGTGCTAGTAATAGCAATCAGCCCCAGCATTTT. Translating gives CSASNSNQPQHF.